This is a list of T cell receptor beta chains from one sample in a study of shared clonotypes between healthy human individuals. TCRdb keeps only in-frame clones here, not all; method: immunoSEQ multiplex PCR. The sample shows 850,000 to 1,200,000 clones, 60% to 80% of them seen only once. Input material: memory CD4+ T cells sorted from blood. Receptor source: a man aged 18 to 29 in good health. Each CDR3 is given with its conserved first and last residue. Each record gives: V gene, J gene, CDR3 protein.

TRBV29-1	TRBJ1-1	CSVGGGILTMNTEAFF
TRBV11-3	TRBJ2-5	CASSLEGASAGETQYF
TRBV6-5	TRBJ2-7	CASSRPGTSFNEQYF
TRBV4-2	TRBJ1-2	CASSQAGKTDAQASF
TRBV29-1	TRBJ2-7	CSVEDPELAGVGIYEQYF
TRBV2	TRBJ2-3	CASRPGLAGDTQYF
TRBV5-1	TRBJ2-1	CASSLAGALNEQFF
TRBV18	TRBJ2-2	CASSPPGRAGELFF
TRBV11-2	TRBJ1-1	CASSPRQALNTEAFF
TRBV7-3	TRBJ1-1	CASSLIPTGADTEAFF
TRBV19	TRBJ2-2	CASRLRGGGELFF
TRBV5-6	TRBJ1-2	CASSLGSGRTFYGYTF
TRBV10-3	TRBJ2-1	CAISEPRASGMGNEQFF
TRBV30	TRBJ1-6	CAWRDTQGINNSPLHF
TRBV19	TRBJ1-1	CASSIDGRRNTEAFF